This TCR beta chain derives from a study of human T cells and chemical hapten exposure. Across the study: The sensitizer, 2% DPC, was used on 2 cm by 2 cm of upper inner arm skin. Diagnoses of alopecia areata, totalis or universalis occurred in mostly female patients. Study observations and caveats: Significantly more large CDR3 similarity clusters were formed by expanded TCRs than by controls.

As originally analysed: Samples contained a median of roughly 96,000 TCRs, with a range of 23,224 to 690,600. TCRdb fed the RACE reads into MiXCR, producing one record per CDR3 protein. For this entry, the V and J calls and clone size follow TCRdb and not the study's own pipeline. This sample carries under 200,000 distinct CDR3 sequences, 28% of them seen once, and the ten largest clones take around 1.9%. V lost 4 bases and J lost 1, with 17 bases in between. Germline assignment: CDR1 MGHRA and CDR2 YSYEKL. This CDR3 region has 17 residues. Time point defined: patch test 3, about 24 weeks after DPC sensitization. The treatment: therapeutic diphenylcyclopropenone sensitization with weekly scalp DPC. Worth noting for this clonotype: Its antigen is currently unknown.

The sample in question was whole blood, obtained in connection with sensitization to the hapten diphenylcyclopropenone (DPC). The rearrangement uses TRBV4-1 and TRBJ2-4; the D is unclear. The TCR comes from a woman aged 18-29 years with alopecia areata. Some clones in this sample may be carry-over from other donors' samples. CDR3: CASSRTRTPWAKNIQYF. Here the CDR3 DNA reads TGCGCCAGCAGCCGAACCCGGACCCCCTGGGCCAAAAACATTCAGTACTTC.